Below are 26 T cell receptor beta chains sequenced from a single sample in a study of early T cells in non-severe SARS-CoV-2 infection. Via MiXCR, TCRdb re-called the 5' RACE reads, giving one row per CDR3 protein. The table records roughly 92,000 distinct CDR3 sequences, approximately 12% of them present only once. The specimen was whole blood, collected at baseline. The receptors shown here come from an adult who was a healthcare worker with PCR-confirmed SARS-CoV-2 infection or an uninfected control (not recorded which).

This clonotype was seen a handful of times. The CDR3 spells CAISEDPPEAFF. The CDR3 nucleotides read TGTGCCATCAGTGAGGACCCACCTGAAGCTTTCTTT. This rearrangement joins TRBV10-3 to TRBJ1-1; D ambiguous. The CDR3 sequence is 12 residues long. V was shortened by 2 bases and J by 6 bases, with 7 bases between the two germline ends. The germline V gene has CDR1 ENHRY and CDR2 SYGVKD.

CDR3: CASSHLTSGGPAETQYF. CDR3 sequence (DNA): TGTGCCAGCAGCCATCTCACTAGCGGGGGCCCGGCGGAGACCCAGTACTTC. The V gene is TRBV3-2, the J gene TRBJ2-5; the D call of TRBD2 is as the table states it, not checked on the DNA. TRBV3-2 is an annotated pseudogene. The CDR3 length is 17 residues.

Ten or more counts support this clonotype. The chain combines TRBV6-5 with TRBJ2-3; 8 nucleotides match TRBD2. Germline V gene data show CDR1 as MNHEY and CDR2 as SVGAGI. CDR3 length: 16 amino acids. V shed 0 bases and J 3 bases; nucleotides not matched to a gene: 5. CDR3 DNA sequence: TGTGCCAGCAGTTACTCGTCGGGAGGGCTTACAGATACGCAGTATTTT. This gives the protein CASSYSSGGLTDTQYF.

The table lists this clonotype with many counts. The chain's CDR3 is CSGNRGKKETQYF. CDR3 nucleotide sequence: TGCAGTGGTAACCGGGGCAAGAAAGAGACCCAGTACTTC. This chain connects TRBV20-1 to TRBJ2-5, with D perhaps matching TRBD1 or TRBD2 (5 bases each). Between the trimmed V and J ends, which lost 7 bases and 3 bases, there was a span of 15 bases. The CDR3 totals 13 residues. Germline loops: CDR1 DFQATT, CDR2 SNEGSKA (reference sequence).

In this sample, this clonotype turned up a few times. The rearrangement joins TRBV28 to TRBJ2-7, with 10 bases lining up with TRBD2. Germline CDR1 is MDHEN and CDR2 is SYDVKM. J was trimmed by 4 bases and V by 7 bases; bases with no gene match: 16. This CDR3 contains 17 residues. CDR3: CASIGQRTSGTLYEQYF. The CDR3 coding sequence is TGTGCCAGCATAGGACAGAGGACTAGCGGAACCCTATACGAGCAGTACTTC.

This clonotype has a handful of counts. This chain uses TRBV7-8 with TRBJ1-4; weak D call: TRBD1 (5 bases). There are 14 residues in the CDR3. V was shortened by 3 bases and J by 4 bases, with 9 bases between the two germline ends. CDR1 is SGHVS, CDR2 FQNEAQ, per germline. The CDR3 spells CASSFLDSNEKLFF. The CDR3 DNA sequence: TGTGCCAGCAGCTTCCTCGACAGTAATGAAAAACTGTTTTTT.

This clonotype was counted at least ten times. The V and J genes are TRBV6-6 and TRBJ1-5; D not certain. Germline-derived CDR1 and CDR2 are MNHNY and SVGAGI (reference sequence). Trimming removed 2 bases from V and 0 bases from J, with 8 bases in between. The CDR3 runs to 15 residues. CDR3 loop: CASSYRAYSNQPQHF. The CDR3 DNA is TGTGCCAGCAGTTACAGGGCGTATAGCAATCAGCCCCAGCATTTT.

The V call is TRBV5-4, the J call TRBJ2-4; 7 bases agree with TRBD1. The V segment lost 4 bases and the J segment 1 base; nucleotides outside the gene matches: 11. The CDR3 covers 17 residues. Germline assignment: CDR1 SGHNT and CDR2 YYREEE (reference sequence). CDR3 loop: CASSIRQGRGAKNIQYF. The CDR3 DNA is TGTGCCAGCAGCATAAGACAGGGACGAGGGGCCAAAAACATTCAGTACTTC. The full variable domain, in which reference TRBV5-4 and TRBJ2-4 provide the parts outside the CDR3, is ETGVTQSPTHLIKTRGQQVTLRCSSQSGHNTVSWYQQALGQGPQFIFQYYREEENGRGNFPPRFSGLQFPNYSSELNVNALELDDSALYLCASSIRQGRGAKNIQYFGAGTRLSVL.

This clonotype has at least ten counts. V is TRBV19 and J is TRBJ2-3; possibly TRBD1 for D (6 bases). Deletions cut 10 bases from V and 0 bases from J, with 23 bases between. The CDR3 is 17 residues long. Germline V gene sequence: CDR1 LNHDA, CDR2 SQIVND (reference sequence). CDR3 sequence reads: CATADDRRQSSTDTQYF. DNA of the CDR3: TGTGCCACCGCTGATGACAGGAGACAATCTAGCACAGATACGCAGTATTTT.

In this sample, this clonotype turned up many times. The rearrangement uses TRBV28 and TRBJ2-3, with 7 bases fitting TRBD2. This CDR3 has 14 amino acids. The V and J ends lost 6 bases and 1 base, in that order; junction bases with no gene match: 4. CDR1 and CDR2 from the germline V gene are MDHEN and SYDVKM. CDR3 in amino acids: CASRRDYRTDTQYF. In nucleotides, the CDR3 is TGTGCCAGCAGACGGGACTACCGCACAGATACGCAGTATTTT.

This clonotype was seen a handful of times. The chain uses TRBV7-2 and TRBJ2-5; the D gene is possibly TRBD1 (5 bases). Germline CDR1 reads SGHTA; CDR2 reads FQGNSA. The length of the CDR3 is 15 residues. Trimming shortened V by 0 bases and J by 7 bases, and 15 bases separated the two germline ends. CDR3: CASSLASAVRGTQYF. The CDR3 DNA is TGTGCCAGCAGCTTAGCCAGCGCGGTAAGGGGGACCCAGTACTTC. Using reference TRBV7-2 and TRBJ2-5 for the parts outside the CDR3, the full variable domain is GAGVSQSPSNKVTEKGKDVELRCDPISGHTALYWYRQSLGQGLEFLIYFQGNSAPDKSGLPSDRFSAERTGGSVSTLTIQRTQQEDSAVYLCASSLASAVRGTQYFGPGTRLLVL.

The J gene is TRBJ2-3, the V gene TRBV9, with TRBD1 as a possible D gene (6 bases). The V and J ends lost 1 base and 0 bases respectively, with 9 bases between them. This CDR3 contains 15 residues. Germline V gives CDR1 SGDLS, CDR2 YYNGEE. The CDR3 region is CASSVQGLSTDTQYF. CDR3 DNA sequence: TGTGCCAGCAGCGTACAGGGGCTGAGCACAGATACGCAGTATTTT.

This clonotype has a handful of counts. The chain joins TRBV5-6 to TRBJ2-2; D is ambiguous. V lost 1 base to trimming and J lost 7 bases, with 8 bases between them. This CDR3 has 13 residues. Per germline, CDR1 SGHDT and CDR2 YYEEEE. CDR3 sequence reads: CASSLNRNGELFF. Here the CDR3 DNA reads TGTGCCAGCAGCTTGAACCGGAACGGGGAGCTGTTTTTT.

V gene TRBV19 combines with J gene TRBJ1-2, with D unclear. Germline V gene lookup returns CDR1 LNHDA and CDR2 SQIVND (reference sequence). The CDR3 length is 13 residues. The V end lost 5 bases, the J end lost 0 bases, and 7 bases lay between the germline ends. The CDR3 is CASSRASNYGYTF. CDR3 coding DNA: TGTGCCAGTAGTCGTGCTTCTAACTATGGCTACACCTTC.

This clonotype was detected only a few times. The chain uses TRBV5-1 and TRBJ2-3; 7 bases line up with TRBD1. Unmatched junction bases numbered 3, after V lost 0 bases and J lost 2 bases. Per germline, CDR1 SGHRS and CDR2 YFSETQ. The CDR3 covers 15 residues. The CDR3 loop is CASSLEGQHTDTQYF. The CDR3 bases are TGCGCCAGCAGCTTGGAGGGACAGCACACAGATACGCAGTATTTT.

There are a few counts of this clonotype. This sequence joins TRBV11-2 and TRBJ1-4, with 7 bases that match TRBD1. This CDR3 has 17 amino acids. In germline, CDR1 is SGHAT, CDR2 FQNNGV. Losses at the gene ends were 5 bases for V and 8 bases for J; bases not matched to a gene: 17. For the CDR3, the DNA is TGTGCCAGCAGCCCAGGCCCAGGCCCGGGACAGATAGAAAAACTGTTTTTT. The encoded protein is CASSPGPGPGQIEKLFF.

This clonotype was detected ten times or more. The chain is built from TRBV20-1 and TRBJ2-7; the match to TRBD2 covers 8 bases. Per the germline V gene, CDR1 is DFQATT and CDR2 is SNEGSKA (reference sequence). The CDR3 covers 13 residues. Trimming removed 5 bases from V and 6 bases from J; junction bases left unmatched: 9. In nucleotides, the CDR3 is TGCAGTGCTCGACTAGCGATTTCCCCCGAGCAGTACTTC. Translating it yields CSARLAISPEQYF.

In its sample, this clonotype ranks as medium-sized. The CDR3 nucleotides read TGTGCCAGCAGCTTATTGGCGGGGAAGCTGGTTCCCCAAAGCACAGATACGCAGTATTTT. Translation: CASSLLAGKLVPQSTDTQYF. J is TRBJ2-3 and V is TRBV11-2, with D maybe TRBD2 (6 bases). V lost 2 bases, J lost 0 bases, and 24 bases lay in between. CDR1 is SGHAT, CDR2 FQNNGV, per germline. The CDR3 length is 20 residues. The full variable domain, its missing parts supplied by reference TRBV11-2 and TRBJ2-3, is EAGVAQSPRYKIIEKRQSVAFWCNPISGHATLYWYQQILGQGPKLLIQFQNNGVVDDSQLPKDRFSAERLKGVDSTLKIQPAKLEDSAVYLCASSLLAGKLVPQSTDTQYFGPGTRLTVL.

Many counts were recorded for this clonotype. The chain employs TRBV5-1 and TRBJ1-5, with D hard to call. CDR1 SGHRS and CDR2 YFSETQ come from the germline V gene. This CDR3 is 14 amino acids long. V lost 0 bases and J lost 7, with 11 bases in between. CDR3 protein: CASSLGAGYQPQHF. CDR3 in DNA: TGCGCCAGCAGCTTGGGGGCGGGGTACCAGCCCCAGCATTTT.

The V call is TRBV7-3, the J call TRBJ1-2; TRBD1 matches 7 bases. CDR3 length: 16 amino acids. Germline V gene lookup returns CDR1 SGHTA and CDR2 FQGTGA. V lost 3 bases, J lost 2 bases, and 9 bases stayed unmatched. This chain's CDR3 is CASSLRGPGTNYGYTF. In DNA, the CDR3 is TGTGCCAGCAGCTTGAGGGGGCCAGGAACCAACTATGGCTACACCTTC.

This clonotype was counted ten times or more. This CDR3 reads CASSSGTGGPRTDTQYF. For the CDR3, the DNA is TGTGCCAGCTCGTCCGGGACAGGGGGACCGCGGACAGATACGCAGTATTTT. J is TRBJ2-3 and V is TRBV18, with TRBD1 identical over 11 bases. CDR3 length: 17 amino acids. V lost 6 bases, J lost 3 bases, and 11 bases stayed unmatched. Germline V lookup: CDR1 KGHSH, CDR2 LQKENI.

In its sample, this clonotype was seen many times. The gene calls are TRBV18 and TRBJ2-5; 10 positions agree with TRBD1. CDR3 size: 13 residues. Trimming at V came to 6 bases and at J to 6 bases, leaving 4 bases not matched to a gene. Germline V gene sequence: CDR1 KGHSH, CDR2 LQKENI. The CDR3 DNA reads TGTGCCAGCTCGGGACAGGGGTTGAAGACCCAGTACTTC. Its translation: CASSGQGLKTQYF.

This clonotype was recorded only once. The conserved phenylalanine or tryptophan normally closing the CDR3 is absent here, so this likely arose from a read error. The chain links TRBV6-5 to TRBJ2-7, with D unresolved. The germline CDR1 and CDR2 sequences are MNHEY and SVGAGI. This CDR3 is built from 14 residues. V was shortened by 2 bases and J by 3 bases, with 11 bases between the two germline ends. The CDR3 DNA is TGTGCCAGCAGTTACGCCGTTTCCCTCTACGAGCAGTACTTG. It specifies CASSYAVSLYEQYL.

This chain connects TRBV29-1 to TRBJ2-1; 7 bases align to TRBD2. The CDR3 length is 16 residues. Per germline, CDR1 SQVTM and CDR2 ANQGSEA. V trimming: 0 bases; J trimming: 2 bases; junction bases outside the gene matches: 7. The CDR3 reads CSVEDLRGKAYNEQFF. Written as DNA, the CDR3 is TGCAGCGTTGAAGATTTGCGGGGGAAAGCCTACAATGAGCAGTTCTTC.

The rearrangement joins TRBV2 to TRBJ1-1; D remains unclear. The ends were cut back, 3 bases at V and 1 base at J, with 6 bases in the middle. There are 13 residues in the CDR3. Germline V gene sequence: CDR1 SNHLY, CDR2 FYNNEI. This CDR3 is CASSDTANTEAFF. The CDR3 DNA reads TGTGCCAGCAGTGATACAGCGAACACTGAAGCTTTCTTT.

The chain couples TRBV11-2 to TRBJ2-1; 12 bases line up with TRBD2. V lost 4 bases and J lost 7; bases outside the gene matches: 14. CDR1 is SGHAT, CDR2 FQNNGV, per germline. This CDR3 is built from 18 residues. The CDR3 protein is CASSSPPASGRAGNEQFF. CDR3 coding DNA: TGTGCCAGCAGCTCCCCCCCTGCTAGCGGGAGGGCCGGGAATGAGCAGTTCTTC.